This TCR beta chain came from a study of blood T cell repertoires in COVID-19 (dated by TCRdb to 2018 to 2021). Context from the whole study: Samples from collaborators originated in the United States, Italy and Spain and spanned both the acute and convalescent phases of COVID-19. The prospective study material was composed of cDNA or gDNA derived from T cells, B-cell-depleted T cells, or PBMCs. Subjects who had been exposed to COVID-19, were actively infected with it, or had recovered from it provided the deeply sampled blood TCRbeta repertoires that made up the dataset. The repertoires were released in a freely available public database intended as a resource for research on the immune response to SARS-CoV-2. The samples were drawn from two sources: the first 160 participants of the ongoing ImmuneRACE study, and about 1,300 subjects contributed by 6 global collaborators. A de-identified subject ID, COVID-19 status, age in years and sex were almost always included in the sample metadata. Where available, HLA class I and class II types were obtained from metadata supplied by the sample provider rather than from assay-based typing. General conclusions and limits of the study: How much clinical and demographic metadata was included differed by source and by participant, and the metadata was provided uncurated.

CDR1 and CDR2 were assigned from the germline V gene as SGHDT and YYEEEE. Relative to germline, V is missing 4 bases and J is missing 1 base, with 8 bases of the junction outside any gene match. From cysteine to phenylalanine, the CDR3 is 16 amino acids long. Only CDR3 DNA remains: 48 bases, in frame from the first base. TCRbeta CDR3 regions were amplified from genomic DNA by means of the immunoSEQ Assay, a bias-controlled multiplex PCR. From the authors' description of their analysis: The number of nucleated cells in each sample was estimated by amplification of reference gene primers within the assay. Sequence reads were collapsed and filtered to measure the absolute abundance of every unique TCRbeta CDR3 rearrangement. For each sample, productive Simpson clonality was calculated as the square root of Simpson's diversity index over productive rearrangements. In its TCRdb copy, this immuneACCESS table keeps in-frame sequences only and misses some clones. Where compared with another copy, unresolved V genes explain less than half of these, and the others have no known cause. For V, J and clone size, that table is used; D and trimming come from the DNA. This sample holds more than 250,000 clones; approximately 90% were observed only once. Jointly, the top ten make up approximately 1.6% of the sample.

One collaborating source in Seattle enrolled patients during active infection and followed them longitudinally through the course of disease. Each collaborating institution followed its own protocols to collect whole blood in K2EDTA tubes. Collaborator samples were shipped for TCRbeta analysis as frozen whole blood, isolated PBMCs, or DNA extracted from either sample type. This clone showed up many times. Its specific antigen is unknown. No much larger clonotype is one base removed from it; base qualities were not supplied. Sequenced input: peripheral blood. The receptor comes from a woman in her twenties or thirties with COVID-19, enrolled during active disease. The chain is encoded by TRBV5-6 joined to TRBJ2-5; TRBD1 matches 9 bases in the middle. CDR3 reads: CASSLMTGGGQETQYF. The nucleotides are TGTGCCAGCAGCCTGATGACAGGGGGGGGCCAAGAGACCCAGTACTTC. The entire variable domain, with the stretches around the CDR3 drawn from the reference TRBV5-6 and TRBJ2-5 proteins, is DAGVTQSPTHLIKTRGQQVTLRCSPKSGHDTVSWYQQALGQGPQFIFQYYEEEERQRGNFPDRFSGHQFPNYSSELNVNALLLGDSALYLCASSLMTGGGQETQYFGPGTRLLVL.